The subject of this entry is one T cell receptor beta chain. Its antigen is unknown. The data were taken from a study of T-cell memory formation after mild COVID-19. Study results and limitations: CD4/CD8 balance held among clones contracting day 15 to 85, and later expanders leaned CD4+. Contracting CD8+ clones were enriched in EMRA, CD4+ mainly in CM and EM. Confirmation of SARS-CoV-2 specificity was lacking for second-wave clones peaking day 37. There were some responding clones in pre-infection memory, which suggested that cross-reactive memory had joined.

TCRdb passed the 5' RACE reads through MiXCR, listing each CDR3 protein once. The sample carries a few hundred thousand distinct CDR3 sequences, 20% to 25% recorded once. Germline loops: CDR1 SGHVS, CDR2 FQNEAQ. V gave up 3 bases and J gave up 2 bases, with 10 bases separating them. The CDR3 sequence is 14 residues long. The sequence was obtained from a man aged 18 to 30 who had mild COVID-19 (a few samples of this study predate the infection). Cell type and time point are not known. Sequencing used PBMCs or a T cell subset sorted from them (not recorded which). V and J are TRBV7-8 and TRBJ1-2; a weak D match, TRBD1 (6 bases). In DNA form, the CDR3 reads TGTGCCAGCAGCTTGTTGGGGGGCAACTATGGCTACACCTTC. Translated, it gives CASSLLGGNYGYTF.